Below are 8 T cell receptor beta chains sequenced from a single sample in a study of OX40 agonist ivuxolimab in advanced cancers. The library was produced with the immunoSEQ multiplex PCR assay. In its TCRdb copy, this immuneACCESS table keeps in-frame sequences only and misses some clones. Where compared with another copy, unresolved V genes explain less than half of these, and the others have no known cause. The sample table contains about 50,000 clones; only one count was recorded for more than 70% of them. The leading ten clones occupy 6% to 7% of the sample. The starting material was CD4+ or CD8+ T cells sorted from blood, obtained in a trial of the OX40 agonist ivuxolimab. Source of these receptors: an adult with an advanced solid tumor such as melanoma, head and neck, liver or kidney cancer.

This chain's CDR3 is CASSISKYSNQPQHF. The CDR3 region has the DNA TGTGCCAGTAGTATCAGCAAATATAGCAATCAGCCCCAGCATTTT. V and J are TRBV19 and TRBJ1-5; D gene unclear. The CDR3 is 15 amino acids. The germline V and J ends were trimmed by 3 bases and 0 bases, with 9 bases remaining between them. The germline gives CDR1 LNHDA, CDR2 SQIVND (reference sequence).

The genes are TRBV19 and TRBJ1-5; tentative D call: TRBD1 (6 bases). CDR3 length: 14 amino acids. V was cut by 10 bases and J by 3 bases, with 16 bases left in between. CDR1 and CDR2 from the germline V gene are LNHDA and SQIVND (reference sequence). The CDR3 sequence: CATNRVGDNQPQHF. The DNA for the CDR3 is TGTGCCACCAACAGGGTCGGGGACAATCAGCCCCAGCATTTT.

The chain carries TRBV30 and TRBJ1-6; TRBD1 might be the D (5 bases). Germline V gene data show CDR1 as GTSNPN and CDR2 as SVGIG (reference sequence). V lost 7 bases and J 7 bases, leaving 11 bases between the germline ends. There are 12 residues in the CDR3. Here the CDR3 reads CASRGPNSPLHF. The CDR3, as DNA: TGTGCCTCCCGGGGCCCAAATTCACCCCTCCACTTT.

The V call is TRBV6-5, the J call TRBJ2-5; D gene ambiguous. Germline CDR1 MNHEY, CDR2 SVGAGI. This CDR3 is 13 amino acids long. Trimming pared 2 bases from V and 4 bases from J, leaving 8 bases between. This CDR3 is CASSYAKSETQYF. CDR3 in DNA: TGTGCCAGCAGTTACGCGAAGTCAGAGACCCAGTACTTC.

The chain employs TRBV9 and TRBJ2-7; D call uncertain. This CDR3 has 13 residues. V gave up 0 bases and J gave up 3 bases, with 7 bases separating them. Germline CDR1 is SGDLS and CDR2 is YYNGEE. CDR3 nucleotide sequence: TGTGCCAGCAGCGTAGGGATGGACTACGAGCAGTACTTC. This gives the protein CASSVGMDYEQYF.

This rearrangement joins TRBV6-5 to TRBJ1-2; tentatively, D is TRBD1 (6 bases). There are 14 residues in the CDR3. The germline V gene has CDR1 MNHEY and CDR2 SVGAGI. Deletions cut 7 bases from V and 6 bases from J, with 18 bases between. CDR3 region: CASTPQGGGDGYTF. CDR3 nucleotides: TGTGCCAGCACCCCGCAAGGGGGTGGAGATGGCTACACCTTC.

The V gene is TRBV6-1, the J gene TRBJ2-1; 10 positions agree with TRBD2. The CDR3 runs to 14 residues. CDR1 is MNHNS, CDR2 SASEGT, per germline. V was clipped by 11 bases and J by 5 bases; unmatched bases: 9. The CDR3 DNA reads as TGTGCCGGGTATAGCGGGGGGATCCACAATGAGCAGTTCTTC. Encoded protein: CAGYSGGIHNEQFF.

The chain uses TRBV7-2 and TRBJ2-5; TRBD2 aligns across 10 bases. CDR3 size: 17 residues. The V and J ends lost 2 bases and 5 bases, in that order; junction bases with no gene match: 11. The germline V gene has CDR1 SGHTA and CDR2 FQGNSA. Here the CDR3 DNA reads TGTGCCAGCAGCTTAATTCGGTCTAGCGGGAGAAGTGAGACCCAGTACTTC. The encoded protein is CASSLIRSSGRSETQYF.